This entry concerns a single T cell receptor (beta chain). This record comes from a study of identical twins. TCRdb processed the 5' RACE reads anew with MiXCR; each CDR3 protein has one entry. Of 400,000 to 500,000 distinct CDR3 sequences in the sample, roughly 13% are singletons; the top ten hold about 0.94%. CDR1 and CDR2 (germline): SGHRS, YFSETQ. Unmatched junction bases numbered 11, after V lost 4 bases and J lost 3 bases. The CDR3 spans 16 residues. The same sample was also used in a study of yellow fever vaccine responses in identical twins.

The genes are TRBV5-1 and TRBJ2-3; TRBD2 matches at 7 bases. The sample consisted of CD4+ T cells sorted from blood. The TCR was taken from a woman younger than 30 in good health. CDR3 nucleotides: TGCGCCAGCAGCCCACAAAGAGCGGGGTTAACAGATACGCAGTATTTT. Its protein product is CASSPQRAGLTDTQYF.